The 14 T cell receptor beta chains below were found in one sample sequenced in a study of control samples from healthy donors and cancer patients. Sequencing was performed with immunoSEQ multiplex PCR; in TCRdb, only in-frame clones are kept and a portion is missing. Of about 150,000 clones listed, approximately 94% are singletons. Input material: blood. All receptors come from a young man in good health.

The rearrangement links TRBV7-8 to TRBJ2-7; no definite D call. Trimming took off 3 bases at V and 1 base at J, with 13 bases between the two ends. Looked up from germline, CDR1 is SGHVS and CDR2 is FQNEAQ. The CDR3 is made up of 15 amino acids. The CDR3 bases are TGTGCCAGCAGCTTCCAGACAACTCGGTCCTACGAGCAGTACTTC. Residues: CASSFQTTRSYEQYF. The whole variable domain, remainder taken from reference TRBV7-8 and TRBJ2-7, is GAGVSQSPRYKVAKRGQDVALRCDPISGHVSLFWYQQALGQGPEFLTYFQNEAQLDKSGLPSDRFFAERPEGSVSTLKIQRTQQEDSAVYLCASSFQTTRSYEQYFGPGTRLTVT.

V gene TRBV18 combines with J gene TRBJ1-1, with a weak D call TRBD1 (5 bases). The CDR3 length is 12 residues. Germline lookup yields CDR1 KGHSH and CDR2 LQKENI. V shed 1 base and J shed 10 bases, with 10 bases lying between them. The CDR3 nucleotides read TGTGCCAGCTCACCACTGGGGCGCGTAGCTTTCTTT. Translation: CASSPLGRVAFF. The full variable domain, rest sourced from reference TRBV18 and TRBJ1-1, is NAGVMQNPRHLVRRRGQEARLRCSPMKGHSHVYWYRQLPEEGLKFMVYLQKENIIDESGMPKERFSAEFPKEGPSILRIQQVVRGDSAAYFCASSPLGRVAFFGQGTRLTVV.

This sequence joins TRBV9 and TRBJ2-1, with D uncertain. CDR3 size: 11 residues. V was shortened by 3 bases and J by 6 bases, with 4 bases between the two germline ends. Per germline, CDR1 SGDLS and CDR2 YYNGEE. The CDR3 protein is CASSALNEQFF. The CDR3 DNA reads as TGTGCCAGCAGCGCACTCAATGAGCAGTTCTTC.

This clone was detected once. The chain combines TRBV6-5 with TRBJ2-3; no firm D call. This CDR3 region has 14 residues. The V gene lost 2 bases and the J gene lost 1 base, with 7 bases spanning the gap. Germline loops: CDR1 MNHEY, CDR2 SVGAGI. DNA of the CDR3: TGTGCCAGCAGTTACGGTGCTCGCACAGATACGCAGTATTTT. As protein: CASSYGARTDTQYF.

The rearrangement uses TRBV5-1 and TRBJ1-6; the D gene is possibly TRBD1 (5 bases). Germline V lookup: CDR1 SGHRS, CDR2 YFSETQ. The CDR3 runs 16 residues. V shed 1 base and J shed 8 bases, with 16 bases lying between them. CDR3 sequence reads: CASSLQGPGPDSPLHF. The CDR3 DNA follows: TGCGCCAGCAGCTTGCAAGGGCCAGGGCCGGATTCACCCCTCCACTTT.

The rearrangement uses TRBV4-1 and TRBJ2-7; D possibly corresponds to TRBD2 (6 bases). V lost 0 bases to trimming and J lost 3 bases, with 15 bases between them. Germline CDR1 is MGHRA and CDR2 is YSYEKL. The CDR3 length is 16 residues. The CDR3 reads CASSQDRASAYYEQYF. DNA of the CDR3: TGCGCCAGCAGCCAAGATAGGGCTAGCGCTTACTACGAGCAGTACTTC.

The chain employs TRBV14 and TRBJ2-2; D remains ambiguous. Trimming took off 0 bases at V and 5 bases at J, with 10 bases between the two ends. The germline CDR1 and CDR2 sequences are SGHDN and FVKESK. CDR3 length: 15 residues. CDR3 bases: TGTGCCAGCAGCCAAGATTTGGGTCTTACCGGGGAGCTGTTTTTT. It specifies CASSQDLGLTGELFF.

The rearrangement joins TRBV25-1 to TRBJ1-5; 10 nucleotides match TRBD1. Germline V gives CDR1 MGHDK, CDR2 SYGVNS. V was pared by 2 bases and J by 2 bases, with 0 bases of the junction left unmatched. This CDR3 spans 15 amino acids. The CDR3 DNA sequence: TGTGCCAGCAGTGAAGGGACAGGGGGCAATCAGCCCCAGCATTTT. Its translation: CASSEGTGGNQPQHF. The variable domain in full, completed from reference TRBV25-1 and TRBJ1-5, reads EADIYQTPRYLVIGTGKKITLECSQTMGHDKMYWYQQDPGMELHLIHYSYGVNSTEKGDLSSESTVSRIRTEHFPLTLESARPSHTSQYLCASSEGTGGNQPQHFGDGTRLSIL.

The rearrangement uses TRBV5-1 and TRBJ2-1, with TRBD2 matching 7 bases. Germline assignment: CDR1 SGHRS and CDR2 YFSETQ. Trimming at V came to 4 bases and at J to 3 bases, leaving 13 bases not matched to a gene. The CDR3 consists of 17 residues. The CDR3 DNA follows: TGCGCCAGCAGCCCGGGGGGAGGGGTGCGGGACTACAATGAGCAGTTCTTC. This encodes CASSPGGGVRDYNEQFF.

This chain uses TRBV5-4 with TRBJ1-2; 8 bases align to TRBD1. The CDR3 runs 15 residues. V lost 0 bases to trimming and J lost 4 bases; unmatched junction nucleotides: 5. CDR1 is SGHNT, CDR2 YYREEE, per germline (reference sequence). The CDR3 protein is CASSLARDRRYGYTF. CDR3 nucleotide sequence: TGTGCCAGCAGCTTGGCCCGGGACAGGCGCTATGGCTACACCTTC. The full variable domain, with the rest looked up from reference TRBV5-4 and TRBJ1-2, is ETGVTQSPTHLIKTRGQQVTLRCSSQSGHNTVSWYQQALGQGPQFIFQYYREEENGRGNFPPRFSGLQFPNYSSELNVNALELDDSALYLCASSLARDRRYGYTFGSGTRLTVV.

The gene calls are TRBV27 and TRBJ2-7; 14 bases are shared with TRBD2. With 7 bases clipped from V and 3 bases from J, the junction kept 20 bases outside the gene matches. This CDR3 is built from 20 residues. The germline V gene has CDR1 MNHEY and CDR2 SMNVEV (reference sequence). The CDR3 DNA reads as TGTGCCAGCACCGAGAGAGGGACGGCCGGGACTAGCGGGAGAGTCTACGAGCAGTACTTC. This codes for CASTERGTAGTSGRVYEQYF.

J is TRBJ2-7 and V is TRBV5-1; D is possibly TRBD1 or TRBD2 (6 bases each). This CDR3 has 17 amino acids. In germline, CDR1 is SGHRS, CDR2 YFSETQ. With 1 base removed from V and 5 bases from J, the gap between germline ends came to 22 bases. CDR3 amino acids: CASSLTEGGPRRDEQYF. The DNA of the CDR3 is TGCGCCAGCAGCTTGACGGAGGGGGGACCCAGAAGGGACGAGCAGTACTTC.

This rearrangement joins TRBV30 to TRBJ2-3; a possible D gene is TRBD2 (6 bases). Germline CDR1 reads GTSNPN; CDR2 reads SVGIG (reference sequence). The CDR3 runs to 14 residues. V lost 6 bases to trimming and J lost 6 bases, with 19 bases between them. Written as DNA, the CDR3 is TGTGCCTGCAAGTGGTTTGCTCGGGGGGATACGCAGTATTTT. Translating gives CACKWFARGDTQYF.

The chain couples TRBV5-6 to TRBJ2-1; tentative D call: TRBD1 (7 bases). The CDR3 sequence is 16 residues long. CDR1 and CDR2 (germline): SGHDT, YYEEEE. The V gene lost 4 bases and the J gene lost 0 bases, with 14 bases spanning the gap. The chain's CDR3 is CASSPGGWGSYNEQFF. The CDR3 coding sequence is TGTGCCAGCAGCCCAGGGGGGTGGGGCTCCTACAATGAGCAGTTCTTC. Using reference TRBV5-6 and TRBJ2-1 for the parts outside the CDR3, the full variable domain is DAGVTQSPTHLIKTRGQQVTLRCSPKSGHDTVSWYQQALGQGPQFIFQYYEEEERQRGNFPDRFSGHQFPNYSSELNVNALLLGDSALYLCASSPGGWGSYNEQFFGPGTRLTVL.